One TCR beta chain is described in this entry. Its target is not known. This sample is part of a study of post-analysis software for immune sequencing data. Background on the study: Relapsing-remitting, secondary progressive and progressive-relapsing forms of multiple sclerosis all featured among disease courses.

Each TCR beta cDNA library carried unique molecular identifiers. The source material, roughly 0.85 to 10 million T cells, gave rise to roughly 500,000 cDNA molecules. TCRdb itself ran the PCR reads through MiXCR, one entry per CDR3 protein. The sample has roughly 580,000 distinct CDR3 sequences, 44% seen once. General observations from the study: Those samples that were prepared in the same batch co-clustered strongly by F measure. Comparison with controls showed significantly lower normalized Chao1 diversity in multiple sclerosis patients. Compared with controls, patients had more of about 5 TRBV segments, including TRBV5-6, TRBV5-1 and TRBV20-1.

The CDR3 has 12 amino acids. The germline V gene encodes CDR1 SQVTM and CDR2 ANQGSEA. Trimming left V 5 bases short and J 0 bases short, with 7 bases between. This receptor was taken from a girl aged 10 to 17 with multiple sclerosis. The J gene is TRBJ1-2, the V gene TRBV29-1; D is ambiguous. Sequenced: blood. The CDR3 sequence is CSVHRANYGYTF. DNA of the CDR3: TGCAGCGTTCACAGAGCTAACTATGGCTACACCTTC.